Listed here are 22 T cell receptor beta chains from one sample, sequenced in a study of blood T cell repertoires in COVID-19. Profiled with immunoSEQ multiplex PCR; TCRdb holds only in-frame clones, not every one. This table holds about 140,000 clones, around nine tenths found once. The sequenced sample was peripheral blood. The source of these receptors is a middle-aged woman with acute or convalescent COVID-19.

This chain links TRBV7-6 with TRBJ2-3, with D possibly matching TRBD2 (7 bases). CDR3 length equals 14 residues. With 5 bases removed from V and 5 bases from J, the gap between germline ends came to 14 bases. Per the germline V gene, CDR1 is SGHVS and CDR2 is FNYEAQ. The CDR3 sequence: CASSLRGAKDTQYF. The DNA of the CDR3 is TGTGCCAGCAGCCTCCGGGGGGCTAAAGATACGCAGTATTTT.

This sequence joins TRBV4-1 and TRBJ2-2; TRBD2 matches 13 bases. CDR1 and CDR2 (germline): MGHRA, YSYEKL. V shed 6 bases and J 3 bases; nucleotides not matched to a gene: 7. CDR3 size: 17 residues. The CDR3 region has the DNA TGCGCCAGCAGTCTCGGACTAGCGGGAGTGCACACCGGGGAGCTGTTTTTT. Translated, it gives CASSLGLAGVHTGELFF.

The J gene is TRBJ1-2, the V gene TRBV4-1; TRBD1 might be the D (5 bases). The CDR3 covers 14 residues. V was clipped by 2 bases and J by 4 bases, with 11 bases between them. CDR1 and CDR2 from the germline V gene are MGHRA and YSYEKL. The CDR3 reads CASSQWGETYGYTF. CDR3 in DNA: TGCGCCAGCAGCCAATGGGGGGAGACCTATGGCTACACCTTC.

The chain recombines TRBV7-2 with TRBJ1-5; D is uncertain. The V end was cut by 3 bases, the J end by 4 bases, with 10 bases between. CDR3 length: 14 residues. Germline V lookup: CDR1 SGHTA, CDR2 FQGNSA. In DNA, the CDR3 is TGTGCCAGCAGCTTTTCGGCAGGTAATCAGCCCCAGCATTTT. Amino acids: CASSFSAGNQPQHF.

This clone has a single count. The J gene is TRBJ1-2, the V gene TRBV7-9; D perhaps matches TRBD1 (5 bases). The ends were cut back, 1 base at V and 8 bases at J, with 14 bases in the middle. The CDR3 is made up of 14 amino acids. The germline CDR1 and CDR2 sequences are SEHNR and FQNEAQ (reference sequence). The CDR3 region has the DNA TGTGCCAGCAGCTTAGAAAGAGGGAGGGACGGCTACACCTTC. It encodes CASSLERGRDGYTF.

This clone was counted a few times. CDR3 DNA: TGCAGCGTTGAACACACAGGGACTGAAGCTTTCTTT. It encodes CSVEHTGTEAFF. The chain has TRBV29-1 and TRBJ1-1; tentatively, D is TRBD1 (6 bases). The V gene lost 2 bases and the J gene lost 5 bases, with 9 bases spanning the gap. The CDR3 extends over 12 amino acids. Germline V gene lookup returns CDR1 SQVTM and CDR2 ANQGSEA. The full variable domain, in which reference TRBV29-1 and TRBJ1-1 provide the parts outside the CDR3, is SAVISQKPSRDICQRGTSLTIQCQVDSQVTMMFWYRQQPGQSLTLIATANQGSEATYESGFVIDKFPISRPNLTFSTLTVSNMSPEDSSIYLCSVEHTGTEAFFGQGTRLTVV.

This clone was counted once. Here the CDR3 reads CASSRGQTNTGELFF. In nucleotides, the CDR3 is TGTGCCAGCTCTCGCGGGCAGACGAACACCGGGGAGCTGTTTTTT. V is TRBV18 and J is TRBJ2-2; D might be TRBD2 (5 bases). The V end lost 6 bases, the J end lost 0 bases, and 11 bases lay between the germline ends. CDR1 and CDR2 from the germline V gene are KGHSH and LQKENI. This CDR3 is built from 15 residues.

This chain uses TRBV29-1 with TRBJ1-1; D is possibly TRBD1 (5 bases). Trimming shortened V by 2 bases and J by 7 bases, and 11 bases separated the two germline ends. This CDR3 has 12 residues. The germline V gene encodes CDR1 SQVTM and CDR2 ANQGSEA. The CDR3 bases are TGCAGCGTTGAAACAGGCCGGAGTGAAGCTTTCTTT. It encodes CSVETGRSEAFF.

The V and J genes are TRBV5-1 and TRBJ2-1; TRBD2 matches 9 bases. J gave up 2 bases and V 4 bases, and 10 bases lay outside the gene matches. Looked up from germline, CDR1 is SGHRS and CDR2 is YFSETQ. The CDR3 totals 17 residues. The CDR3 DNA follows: TGCGCCAGCAGCCTCCGACTCTTAGCGGGAGCCTACAATGAGCAGTTCTTC. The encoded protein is CASSLRLLAGAYNEQFF.

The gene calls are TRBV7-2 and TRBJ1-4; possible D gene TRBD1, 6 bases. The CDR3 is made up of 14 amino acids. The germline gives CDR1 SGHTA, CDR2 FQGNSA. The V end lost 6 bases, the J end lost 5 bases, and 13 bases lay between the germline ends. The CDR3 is CASRPTGGNEKLFF. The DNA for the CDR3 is TGTGCCAGCAGACCGACAGGAGGAAATGAAAAACTGTTTTTT. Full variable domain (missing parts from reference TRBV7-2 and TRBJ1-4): GAGVSQSPSNKVTEKGKDVELRCDPISGHTALYWYRQSLGQGLEFLIYFQGNSAPDKSGLPSDRFSAERTGGSVSTLTIQRTQQEDSAVYLCASRPTGGNEKLFFGSGTQLSVL.

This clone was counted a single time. CDR3 region: CASSLFQEVSGYTF. The CDR3 DNA reads TGTGCCAGCAGCTTATTTCAGGAGGTGTCAGGCTACACCTTC. This chain connects TRBV7-2 to TRBJ1-2; D gene ambiguous. Germline CDR1 is SGHTA and CDR2 is FQGNSA. Trimming stripped 2 bases from V and 8 bases from J, with 15 bases between. The CDR3 covers 14 residues. Using reference TRBV7-2 and TRBJ1-2 for the parts outside the CDR3, the full variable domain is GAGVSQSPSNKVTEKGKDVELRCDPISGHTALYWYRQSLGQGLEFLIYFQGNSAPDKSGLPSDRFSAERTGGSVSTLTIQRTQQEDSAVYLCASSLFQEVSGYTFGSGTRLTVV.

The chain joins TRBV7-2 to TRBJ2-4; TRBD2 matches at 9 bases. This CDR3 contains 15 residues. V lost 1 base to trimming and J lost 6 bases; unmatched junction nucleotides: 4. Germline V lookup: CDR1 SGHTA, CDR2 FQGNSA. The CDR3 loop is CASSLGLAGSNIQYF. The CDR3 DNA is TGTGCCAGCAGCTTAGGGCTAGCGGGGTCAAACATTCAGTACTTC.

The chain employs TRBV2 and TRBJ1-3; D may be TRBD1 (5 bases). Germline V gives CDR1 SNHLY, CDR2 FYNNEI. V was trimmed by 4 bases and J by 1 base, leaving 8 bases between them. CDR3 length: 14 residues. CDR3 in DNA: TGTGCCAGCAGTGGGGGCTTTTCTGGAAACACCATATATTTT. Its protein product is CASSGGFSGNTIYF.

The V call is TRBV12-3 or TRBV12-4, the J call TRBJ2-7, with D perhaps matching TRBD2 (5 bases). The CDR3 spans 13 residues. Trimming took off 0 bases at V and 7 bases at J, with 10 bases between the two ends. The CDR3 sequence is CASSLAARREQYF. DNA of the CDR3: TGTGCCAGCAGTTTAGCGGCTCGGAGGGAGCAGTACTTC.

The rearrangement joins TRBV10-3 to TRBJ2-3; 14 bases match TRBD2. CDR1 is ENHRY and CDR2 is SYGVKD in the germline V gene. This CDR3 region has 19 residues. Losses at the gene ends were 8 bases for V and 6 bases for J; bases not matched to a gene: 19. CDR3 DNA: TGTGCCATCGACTCAGGGGCCAGACTAGCGGGAGGGCCTTCGGATACGCAGTATTTT. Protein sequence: CAIDSGARLAGGPSDTQYF.

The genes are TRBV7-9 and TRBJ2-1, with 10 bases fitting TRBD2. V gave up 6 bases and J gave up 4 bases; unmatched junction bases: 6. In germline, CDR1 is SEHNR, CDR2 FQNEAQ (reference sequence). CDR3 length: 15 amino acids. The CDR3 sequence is CASRYSGRVYNEQFF. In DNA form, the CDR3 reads TGTGCCAGCAGGTACAGCGGGAGGGTATACAATGAGCAGTTCTTC. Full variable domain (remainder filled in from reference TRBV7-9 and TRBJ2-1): DTGVSQNPRHKITKRGQNVTFRCDPISEHNRLYWYRQTLGQGPEFLTYFQNEAQLEKSRLLSDRFSAERPKGSFSTLEIQRTEQGDSAMYLCASRYSGRVYNEQFFGPGTRLTVL.

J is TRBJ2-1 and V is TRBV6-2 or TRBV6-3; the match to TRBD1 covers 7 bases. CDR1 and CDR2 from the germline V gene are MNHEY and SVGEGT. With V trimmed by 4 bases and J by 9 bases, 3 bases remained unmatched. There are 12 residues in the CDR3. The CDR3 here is CASSSQGFEQFF. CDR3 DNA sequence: TGTGCCAGCAGTTCACAGGGGTTTGAGCAGTTCTTC.

CDR3 protein: CASSQDGTGGNTIYF. The CDR3 DNA is TGCGCCAGCAGCCAAGATGGTACGGGTGGAAACACCATATATTTT. The rearrangement uses TRBV4-3 and TRBJ1-3; D ambiguous. The V gene lost 0 bases and the J gene lost 3 bases, with 9 bases spanning the gap. Germline CDR1 LGHNA, CDR2 YSLEER. CDR3 size: 15 residues.

The DNA for the CDR3 is TGCGCCAGCAGCTTCGGGGGGTCGAGCTCTGGAAACACCATATATTTT. The encoded protein is CASSFGGSSSGNTIYF. The chain couples TRBV5-1 to TRBJ1-3; weak D call: TRBD1 (5 bases). The V end was cut by 2 bases, the J end by 0 bases, with 12 bases between. This CDR3 is built from 16 residues. The V gene's germline CDR1 is SGHRS and CDR2 YFSETQ.

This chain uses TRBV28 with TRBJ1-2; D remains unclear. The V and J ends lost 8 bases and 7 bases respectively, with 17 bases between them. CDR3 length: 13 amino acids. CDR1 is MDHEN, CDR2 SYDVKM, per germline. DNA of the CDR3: TGTGCCAGCCTTCCCCATAGTTCGGGTGGCTACACCTTC. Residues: CASLPHSSGGYTF.

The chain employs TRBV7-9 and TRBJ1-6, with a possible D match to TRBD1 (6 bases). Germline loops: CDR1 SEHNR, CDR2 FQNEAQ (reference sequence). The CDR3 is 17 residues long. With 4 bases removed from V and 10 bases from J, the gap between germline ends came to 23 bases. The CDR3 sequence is CASSSATPAAGASPLHF. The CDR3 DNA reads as TGTGCCAGCAGCTCCGCAACCCCTGCGGCAGGGGCCTCACCCCTCCACTTT.

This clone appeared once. The CDR3 DNA reads TGTGCCAGTACCGCCGGGACTTTTAGCTCCTACAATGAGCAGTTCTTC. This encodes CASTAGTFSSYNEQFF. J is TRBJ2-1 and V is TRBV19; D might be TRBD2 (6 bases). V was cut by 7 bases and J by 0 bases, with 16 bases left in between. Per germline, CDR1 LNHDA and CDR2 SQIVND (reference sequence). The CDR3 has 16 amino acids. Combining the CDR3 with reference TRBV19 and TRBJ2-1 gives the whole variable domain DGGITQSPKYLFRKEGQNVTLSCEQNLNHDAMYWYRQDPGQGLRLIYYSQIVNDFQKGDIAEGYSVSREKKESFPLTVTSAQKNPTAFYLCASTAGTFSSYNEQFFGPGTRLTVL.